The 13 T cell receptor beta chains below come from one sample, sequenced in a study of blood T cell repertoires in COVID-19. Using immunoSEQ multiplex PCR, the repertoire was profiled, and TCRdb retains in-frame clones only, with some absent. The table shows some 190,000 clones, with more than 70% occurring only once. Sequenced sample: peripheral blood. The receptors shown here come from a human donor in a cohort sampled during active COVID-19.

This chain connects TRBV4-1 to TRBJ1-4, with a possible D match to TRBD1 (6 bases). From germline, CDR1 is MGHRA and CDR2 YSYEKL. V lost 3 bases and J lost 11, with 16 bases in between. This CDR3 comprises 14 residues. The CDR3: CASSQPRQGFKLFF. For the CDR3, the DNA is TGCGCCAGCAGCCAGCCCCGTCAGGGGTTTAAACTGTTTTTT.

In DNA, the CDR3 is TGTGCCAGCATTTCCAGGGGTGGTTCACCCCTCCACTTT. Its translation: CASISRGGSPLHF. This chain uses TRBV6-5 with TRBJ1-6; tentative D call: TRBD1 (6 bases). The CDR3 extends over 13 amino acids. Germline CDR1 MNHEY, CDR2 SVGAGI. The V gene lost 7 bases and the J gene lost 9 bases, with 13 bases spanning the gap.

The rearrangement links TRBV7-2 to TRBJ2-5; TRBD2 matches at 7 bases. This CDR3 has 16 amino acids. V lost 3 bases, J lost 1 base, and 8 bases stayed unmatched. From germline, CDR1 is SGHTA and CDR2 FQGNSA. The CDR3 reads CASSFRAGDRQETQYF. CDR3 nucleotide sequence: TGTGCCAGCAGCTTTCGGGCGGGGGACCGCCAAGAGACCCAGTACTTC.

The rearrangement uses TRBV2 and TRBJ1-2; D is ambiguous. Deletions cut 8 bases from V and 8 bases from J, with 18 bases between. CDR3 length: 13 amino acids. Germline V CDR1 and CDR2: SNHLY, FYNNEI. CDR3 DNA: TGTGCCAGCTCTCGTAGCCTTAGGGAGGGCTACACCTTC. Encoded protein: CASSRSLREGYTF.

The chain uses TRBV7-9 and TRBJ2-1; perhaps TRBD2 as D (6 bases). Germline V gene sequence: CDR1 SEHNR, CDR2 FQNEAQ (reference sequence). V lost 4 bases, J lost 2 bases, and 21 bases lay in between. The CDR3 has 18 residues. The DNA of the CDR3 is TGTGCCAGCAGCTCCTTCGGGGATACGACTAGAACCTACAATGAGCAGTTCTTC. Encoded protein: CASSSFGDTTRTYNEQFF.

This chain links TRBV2 with TRBJ2-3, with 9 bases matching TRBD2. V lost 6 bases to trimming and J lost 4 bases; unmatched junction nucleotides: 2. CDR1 is SNHLY, CDR2 FYNNEI, per germline. There are 13 residues in the CDR3. CDR3 bases: TGTGCCAGCAGCCTAGCGGGGCCAGATACGCAGTATTTT. It codes for CASSLAGPDTQYF.

V and J are TRBV9 and TRBJ2-2; weak D call: TRBD2 (5 bases). This CDR3 comprises 14 residues. V lost 0 bases and J 4 bases, leaving 7 bases between the germline ends. Per germline, CDR1 SGDLS and CDR2 YYNGEE. The CDR3 region is CASSVGGGTGELFF. CDR3 nucleotides: TGTGCCAGCAGCGTAGGCGGAGGCACCGGGGAGCTGTTTTTT.

This rearrangement joins TRBV2 to TRBJ2-3, with 11 bases identical to TRBD1. This CDR3 has 17 residues. Trimming removed 5 bases from V and 1 base from J; junction bases left unmatched: 8. CDR1 is SNHLY and CDR2 is FYNNEI in the germline V gene. Here the CDR3 reads CASSRDRGVLRTDTQYF. CDR3 coding DNA: TGTGCCAGCAGTCGGGACAGGGGGGTTCTTCGCACAGATACGCAGTATTTT.

This chain uses TRBV5-1 with TRBJ1-1; D remains unclear. Germline CDR1 reads SGHRS; CDR2 reads YFSETQ. This CDR3 comprises 12 residues. Trimming removed 3 bases from V and 8 bases from J, with 11 bases in between. CDR3 nucleotide sequence: TGCGCCAGCAGCTCAGGTGCAGGAGAAGCTTTCTTT. It encodes CASSSGAGEAFF.

This chain links TRBV6-6 with TRBJ1-2, with D possibly being TRBD1 (6 bases). The V and J ends lost 6 bases and 4 bases respectively, with 15 bases between them. The CDR3 is made up of 14 amino acids. The V gene's germline CDR1 is MNHNY and CDR2 SVGAGI (reference sequence). The CDR3 nucleotides read TGTGCCAGCAGCCCCGAAGGCAGGGGCTATGGCTACACCTTC. Translating gives CASSPEGRGYGYTF.

The chain uses TRBV28 and TRBJ1-1; D is unclear. V lost 2 bases to trimming and J lost 4 bases, with 11 bases between them. The germline V gene encodes CDR1 MDHEN and CDR2 SYDVKM. This CDR3 is 14 amino acids long. The CDR3 protein is CASSLMSRGTEAFF. In DNA, the CDR3 is TGTGCCAGCAGTTTAATGTCCCGGGGCACTGAAGCTTTCTTT.

This chain uses TRBV5-4 with TRBJ2-4, with TRBD2 matching 7 bases. The CDR3 sequence is 16 residues long. Trimming removed 4 bases from V and 1 base from J; junction bases left unmatched: 8. Germline V gene lookup returns CDR1 SGHNT and CDR2 YYREEE (reference sequence). CDR3 bases: TGTGCCAGCAGCCACGCTGCGGGGGACGCCAAAAACATTCAGTACTTC. Its protein is CASSHAAGDAKNIQYF.

This clone was observed a few times. This chain links TRBV7-6 with TRBJ2-7, with D uncertain. Germline lookup yields CDR1 SGHVS and CDR2 FNYEAQ. V was pared by 4 bases and J by 3 bases, with 4 bases between. The CDR3 loop spans 11 amino acids. The DNA of the CDR3 is TGTGCCAGCAGCTCAGACTACGAGCAGTACTTC. This encodes CASSSDYEQYF. The full variable domain, rest sourced from reference TRBV7-6 and TRBJ2-7, is GAGVSQSPRYKVTKRGQDVALRCDPISGHVSLYWYRQALGQGPEFLTYFNYEAQQDKSGLPNDRFSAERPEGSISTLTIQRTEQRDSAMYRCASSSDYEQYFGPGTRLTVT.